This is a list of T cell receptor beta chains from one sample in a study of blood T cells in healthy people across ages. TCRdb called the 5' RACE reads again in MiXCR, with one record for every CDR3 protein. The sample holds about a million distinct CDR3 sequences; just over 50% are singletons and the top ten take 20% to 25%. The sequencing input was blood. All receptors come from a woman aged 55 to 70 in good health. Each CDR3 is given with its conserved first and last residue. Each record gives: clone size, D gene, J gene, V gene, CDR3 protein, CDR3 DNA. The D gene is left open where the match is weak. Size is stated for part of the rows, as once, few or many counts, or as a class when the clone is expanded.

clone size: NA
D gene: NA
J gene: TRBJ2-1
V gene: TRBV14
CDR3 protein: CASSQDWENEQFF
CDR3 DNA: TGTGCCAGCAGCCAAGATTGGGAAAATGAGCAGTTCTTC

clone size: NA
D gene: NA
J gene: TRBJ2-7
V gene: TRBV29-1
CDR3 protein: CSGSTGPYEQYF
CDR3 DNA: TGCAGCGGATCGACAGGACCCTACGAGCAGTACTTC

clone size: few
D gene: NA
J gene: TRBJ2-6
V gene: TRBV6-1
CDR3 protein: CASSHSTTFWPSGANVLTF
CDR3 DNA: TGTGCCAGCAGTCATTCAACCACTTTTTGGCCCTCTGGGGCCAACGTCCTGACTTTC

clone size: NA
D gene: NA
J gene: TRBJ2-6
V gene: TRBV6-2/TRBV6-3
CDR3 protein: CASSYTGRTGANVLTF
CDR3 DNA: TGTGCCAGCAGTTACACAGGGAGGACTGGGGCCAACGTCCTGACTTTC

clone size: few
D gene: NA
J gene: TRBJ2-1
V gene: TRBV7-2
CDR3 protein: CASRQTGRTYNEQFF
CDR3 DNA: TGTGCCAGCAGACAGACAGGGAGGACCTACAATGAGCAGTTCTTC

clone size: few
D gene: TRBD1
J gene: TRBJ2-5
V gene: TRBV5-1
CDR3 protein: CASSLGTGTGQETQYF
CDR3 DNA: TGCGCCAGCAGCTTGGGGACCGGGACAGGGCAAGAGACCCAGTACTTC

clone size: NA
D gene: TRBD1
J gene: TRBJ1-5
V gene: TRBV7-9
CDR3 protein: CASSLGAGGVGQPQHF
CDR3 DNA: TGTGCCAGCAGCTTAGGAGCAGGGGGAGTCGGTCAGCCCCAGCATTTT

clone size: few
D gene: NA
J gene: TRBJ1-6
V gene: TRBV10-3
CDR3 protein: CASKQGSYNSPLHF
CDR3 DNA: TGTGCCAGCAAACAGGGTTCCTATAATTCACCCCTCCACTTT

clone size: NA
D gene: TRBD1
J gene: TRBJ2-6
V gene: TRBV9
CDR3 protein: CASSVDRGPTISGANVLTF
CDR3 DNA: TGTGCCAGCAGCGTCGACAGGGGGCCAACAATTTCTGGGGCCAACGTCCTGACTTTC

clone size: NA
D gene: TRBD2
J gene: TRBJ2-1
V gene: TRBV4-1
CDR3 protein: CASSQELAKYNEQFF
CDR3 DNA: TGCGCCAGCAGCCAAGAACTAGCGAAGTACAATGAGCAGTTCTTC

clone size: NA
D gene: NA
J gene: TRBJ2-3
V gene: TRBV6-5
CDR3 protein: CASSYSRGVSTDTQYF
CDR3 DNA: TGTGCCAGCAGTTACTCGAGGGGTGTCAGCACAGATACGCAGTATTTT

clone size: few
D gene: NA
J gene: TRBJ1-6
V gene: TRBV4-2
CDR3 protein: CASSQAGGRSSPLHF
CDR3 DNA: TGTGCCAGCAGCCAAGCGGGGGGCCGGTCTTCACCCCTCCACTTT

clone size: few
D gene: TRBD1
J gene: TRBJ1-2
V gene: TRBV20-1
CDR3 protein: CSAFQTGDYGYTF
CDR3 DNA: TGCAGTGCTTTTCAGACAGGGGACTATGGCTACACCTTC

clone size: NA
D gene: NA
J gene: TRBJ1-2
V gene: TRBV28
CDR3 protein: CASSLTSLYGYTF
CDR3 DNA: TGTGCCAGCAGTTTAACGTCGCTTTATGGCTACACCTTC

clone size: NA
D gene: TRBD2
J gene: TRBJ2-1
V gene: TRBV18
CDR3 protein: CASSPLSGGHGNEQFF
CDR3 DNA: TGTGCCAGCTCACCACTGTCGGGAGGGCATGGGAATGAGCAGTTCTTC